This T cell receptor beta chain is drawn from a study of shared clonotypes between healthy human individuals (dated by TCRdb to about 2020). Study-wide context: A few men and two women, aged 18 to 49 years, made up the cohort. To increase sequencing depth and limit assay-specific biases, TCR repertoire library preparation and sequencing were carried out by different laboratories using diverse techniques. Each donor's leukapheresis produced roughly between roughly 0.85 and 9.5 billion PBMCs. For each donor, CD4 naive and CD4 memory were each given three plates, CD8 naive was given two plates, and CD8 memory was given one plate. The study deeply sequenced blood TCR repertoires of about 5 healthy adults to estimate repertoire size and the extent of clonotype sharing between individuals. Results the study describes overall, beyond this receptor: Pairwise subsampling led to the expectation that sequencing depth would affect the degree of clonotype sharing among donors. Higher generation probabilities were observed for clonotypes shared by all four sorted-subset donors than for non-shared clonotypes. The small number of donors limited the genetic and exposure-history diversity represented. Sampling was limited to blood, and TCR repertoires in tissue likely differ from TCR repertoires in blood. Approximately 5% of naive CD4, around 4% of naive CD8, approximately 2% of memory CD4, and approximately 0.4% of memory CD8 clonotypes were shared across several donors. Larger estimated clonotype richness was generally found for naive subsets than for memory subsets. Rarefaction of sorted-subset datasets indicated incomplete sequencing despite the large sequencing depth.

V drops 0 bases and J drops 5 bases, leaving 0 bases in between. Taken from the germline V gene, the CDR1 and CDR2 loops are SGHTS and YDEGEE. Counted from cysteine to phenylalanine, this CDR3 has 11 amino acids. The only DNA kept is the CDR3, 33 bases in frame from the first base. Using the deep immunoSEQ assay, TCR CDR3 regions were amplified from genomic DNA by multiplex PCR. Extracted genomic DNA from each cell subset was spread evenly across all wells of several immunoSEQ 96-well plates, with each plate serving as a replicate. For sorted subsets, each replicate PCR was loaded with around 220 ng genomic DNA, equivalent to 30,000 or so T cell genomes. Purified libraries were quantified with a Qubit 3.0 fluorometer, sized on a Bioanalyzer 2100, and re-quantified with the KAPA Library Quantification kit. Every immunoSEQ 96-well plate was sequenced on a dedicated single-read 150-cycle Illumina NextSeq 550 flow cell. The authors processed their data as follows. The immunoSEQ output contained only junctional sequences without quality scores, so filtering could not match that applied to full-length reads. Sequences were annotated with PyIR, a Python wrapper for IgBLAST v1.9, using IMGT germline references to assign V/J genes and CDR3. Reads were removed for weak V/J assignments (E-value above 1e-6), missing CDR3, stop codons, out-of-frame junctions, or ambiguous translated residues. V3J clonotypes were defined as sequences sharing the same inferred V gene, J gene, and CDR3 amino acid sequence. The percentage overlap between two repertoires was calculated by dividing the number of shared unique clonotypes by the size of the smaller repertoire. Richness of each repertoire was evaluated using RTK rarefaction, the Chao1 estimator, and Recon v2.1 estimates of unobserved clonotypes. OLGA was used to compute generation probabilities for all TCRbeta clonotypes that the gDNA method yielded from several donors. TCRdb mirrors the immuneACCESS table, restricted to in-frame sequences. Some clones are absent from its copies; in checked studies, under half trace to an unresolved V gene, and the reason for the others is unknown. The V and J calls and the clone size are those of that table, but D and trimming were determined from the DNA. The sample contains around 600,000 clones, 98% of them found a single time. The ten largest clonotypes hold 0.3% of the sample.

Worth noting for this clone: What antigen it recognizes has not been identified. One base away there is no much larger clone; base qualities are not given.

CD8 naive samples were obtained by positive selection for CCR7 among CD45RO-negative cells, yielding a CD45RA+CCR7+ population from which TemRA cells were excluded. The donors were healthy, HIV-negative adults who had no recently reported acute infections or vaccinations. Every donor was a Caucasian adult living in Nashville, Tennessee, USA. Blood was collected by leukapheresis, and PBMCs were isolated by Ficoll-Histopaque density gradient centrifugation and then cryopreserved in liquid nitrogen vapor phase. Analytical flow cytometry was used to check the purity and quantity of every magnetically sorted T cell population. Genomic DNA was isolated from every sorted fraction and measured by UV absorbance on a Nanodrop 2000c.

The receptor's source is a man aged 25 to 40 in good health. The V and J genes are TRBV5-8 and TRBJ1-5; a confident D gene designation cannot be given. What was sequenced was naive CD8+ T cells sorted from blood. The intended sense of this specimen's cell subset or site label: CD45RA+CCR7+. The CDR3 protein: CASSLDQPQHF. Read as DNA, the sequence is TGTGCCAGCAGCTTGGATCAGCCCCAGCATTTT.